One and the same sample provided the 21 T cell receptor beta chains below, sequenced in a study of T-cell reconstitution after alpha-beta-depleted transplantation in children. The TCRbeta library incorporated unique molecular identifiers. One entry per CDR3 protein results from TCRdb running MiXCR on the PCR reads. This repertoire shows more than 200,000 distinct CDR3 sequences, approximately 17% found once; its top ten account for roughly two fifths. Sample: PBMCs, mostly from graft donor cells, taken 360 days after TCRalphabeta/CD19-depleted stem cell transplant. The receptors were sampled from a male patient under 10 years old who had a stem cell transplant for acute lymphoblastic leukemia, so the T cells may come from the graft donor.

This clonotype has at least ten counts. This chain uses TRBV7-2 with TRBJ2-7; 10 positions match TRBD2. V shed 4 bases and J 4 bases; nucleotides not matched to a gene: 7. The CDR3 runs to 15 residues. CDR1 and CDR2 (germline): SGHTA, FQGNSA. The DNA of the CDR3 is TGTGCCAGCAGCTCCCGGCTAGCGGGAGCATACGAGCAGTACTTC. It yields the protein CASSSRLAGAYEQYF.

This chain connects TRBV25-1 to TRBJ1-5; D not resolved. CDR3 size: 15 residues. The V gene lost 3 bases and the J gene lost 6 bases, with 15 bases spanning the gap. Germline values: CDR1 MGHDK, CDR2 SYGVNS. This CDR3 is CASSETGILGQPQHF. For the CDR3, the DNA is TGTGCCAGCAGTGAGACCGGAATTCTGGGTCAGCCCCAGCATTTT.

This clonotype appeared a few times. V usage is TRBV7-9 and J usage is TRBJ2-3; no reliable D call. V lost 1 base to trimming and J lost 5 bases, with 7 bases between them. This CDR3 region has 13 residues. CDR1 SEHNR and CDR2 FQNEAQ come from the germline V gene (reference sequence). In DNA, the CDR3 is TGTGCCAGCAGCTTAGGATCCGGAGATACGCAGTATTTT. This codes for CASSLGSGDTQYF.

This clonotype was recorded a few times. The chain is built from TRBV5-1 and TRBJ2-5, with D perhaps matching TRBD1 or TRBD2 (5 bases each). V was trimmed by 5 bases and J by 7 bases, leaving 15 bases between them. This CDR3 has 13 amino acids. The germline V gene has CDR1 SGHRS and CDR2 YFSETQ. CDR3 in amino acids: CASSYRTGGTQYF. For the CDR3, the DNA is TGCGCCAGCAGTTACCGGACTGGGGGGACCCAGTACTTC.

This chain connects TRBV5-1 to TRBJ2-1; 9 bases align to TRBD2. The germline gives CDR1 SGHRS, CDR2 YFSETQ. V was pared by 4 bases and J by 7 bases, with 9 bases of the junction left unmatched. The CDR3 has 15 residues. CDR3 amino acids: CASSPAAAGGNEQFF. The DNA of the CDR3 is TGCGCCAGCAGCCCGGCCGCCGCGGGGGGGAATGAGCAGTTCTTC.

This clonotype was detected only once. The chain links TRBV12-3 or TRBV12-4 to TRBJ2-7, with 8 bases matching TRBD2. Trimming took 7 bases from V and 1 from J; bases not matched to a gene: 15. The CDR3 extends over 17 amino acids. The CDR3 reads CASTLRHGSGGSYEQYF. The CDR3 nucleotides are TGTGCCAGCACCCTCCGGCACGGGAGCGGGGGATCCTACGAGCAGTACTTC.

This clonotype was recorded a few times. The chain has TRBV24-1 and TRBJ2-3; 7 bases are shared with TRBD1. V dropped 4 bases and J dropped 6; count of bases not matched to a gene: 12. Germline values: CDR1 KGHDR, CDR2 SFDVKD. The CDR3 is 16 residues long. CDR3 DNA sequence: TGTGCCACCAGTGACCAAAACAGGGGTATTGGTGATACGCAGTATTTT. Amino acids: CATSDQNRGIGDTQYF.

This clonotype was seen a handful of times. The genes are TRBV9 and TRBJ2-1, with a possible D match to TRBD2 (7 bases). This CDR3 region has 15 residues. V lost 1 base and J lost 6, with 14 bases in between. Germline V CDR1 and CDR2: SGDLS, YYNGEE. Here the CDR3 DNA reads TGTGCCAGCAGCGTAAGTGGGGGGGCCGTCAATGAGCAGTTCTTC. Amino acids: CASSVSGGAVNEQFF.

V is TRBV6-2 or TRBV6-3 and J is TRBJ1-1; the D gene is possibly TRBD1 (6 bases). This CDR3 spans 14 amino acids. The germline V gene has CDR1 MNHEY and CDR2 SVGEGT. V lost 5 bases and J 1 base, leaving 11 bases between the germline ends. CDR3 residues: CASSRGQQNTEAFF. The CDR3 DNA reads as TGTGCCAGCAGTCGCGGACAGCAGAACACTGAAGCTTTCTTT.

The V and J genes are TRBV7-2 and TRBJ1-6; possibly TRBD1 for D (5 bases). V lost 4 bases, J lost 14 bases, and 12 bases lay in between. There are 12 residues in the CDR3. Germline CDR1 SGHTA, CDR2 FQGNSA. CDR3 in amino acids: CASSSQGQALHF. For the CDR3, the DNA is TGTGCCAGCAGCTCCCAGGGTCAAGCCCTCCACTTT.

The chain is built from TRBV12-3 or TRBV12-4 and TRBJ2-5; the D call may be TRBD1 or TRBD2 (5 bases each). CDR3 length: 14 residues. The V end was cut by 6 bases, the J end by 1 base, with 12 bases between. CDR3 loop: CASRMGDGQETQYF. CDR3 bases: TGTGCCAGCAGAATGGGGGACGGCCAAGAGACCCAGTACTTC.

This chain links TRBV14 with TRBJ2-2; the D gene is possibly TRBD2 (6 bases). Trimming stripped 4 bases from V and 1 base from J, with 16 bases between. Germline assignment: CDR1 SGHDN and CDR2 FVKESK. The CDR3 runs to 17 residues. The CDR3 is CASSPYDAGLNTGELFF. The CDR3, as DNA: TGTGCCAGCAGCCCTTATGACGCGGGGTTGAACACCGGGGAGCTGTTTTTT.

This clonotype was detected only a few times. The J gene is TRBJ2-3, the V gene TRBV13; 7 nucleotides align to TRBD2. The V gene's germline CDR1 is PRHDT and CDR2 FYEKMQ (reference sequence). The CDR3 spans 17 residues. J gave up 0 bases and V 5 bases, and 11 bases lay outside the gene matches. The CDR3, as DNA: TGTGCCAGCAGCGCATTCAGGACTAGTCCTAGCACAGATACGCAGTATTTT. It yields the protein CASSAFRTSPSTDTQYF. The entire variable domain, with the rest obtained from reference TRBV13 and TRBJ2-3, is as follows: AAGVIQSPRHLIKEKRETATLKCYPIPRHDTVYWYQQGPGQDPQFLISFYEKMQSDKGSIPDRFSAQQFSDYHSELNMSSLELGDSALYFCASSAFRTSPSTDTQYFGPGTRLTVL.

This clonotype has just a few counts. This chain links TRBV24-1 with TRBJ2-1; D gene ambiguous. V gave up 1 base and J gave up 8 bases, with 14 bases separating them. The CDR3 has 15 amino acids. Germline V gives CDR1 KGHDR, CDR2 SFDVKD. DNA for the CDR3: TGTGCCACCAGTGATTTAGGCGGCCCAGCCGATGAGCAGTTCTTC. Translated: CATSDLGGPADEQFF.

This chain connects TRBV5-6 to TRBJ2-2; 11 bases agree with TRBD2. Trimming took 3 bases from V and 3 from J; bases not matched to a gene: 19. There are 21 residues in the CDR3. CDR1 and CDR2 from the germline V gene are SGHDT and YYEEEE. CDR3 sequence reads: CASSSLAGGRGTTKDTGELFF. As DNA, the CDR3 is TGTGCCAGCAGCTCCCTAGCGGGGGGACGCGGGACGACGAAAGACACCGGGGAGCTGTTTTTT.

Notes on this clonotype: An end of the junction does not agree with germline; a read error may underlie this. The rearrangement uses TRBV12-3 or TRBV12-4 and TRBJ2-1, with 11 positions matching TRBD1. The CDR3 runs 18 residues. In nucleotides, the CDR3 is TGTACCAGCAGTTTAGCGCTAGGGAGGACAGGGGGCCAGAATGAGCAGTTCTTC. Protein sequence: CTSSLALGRTGGQNEQFF.

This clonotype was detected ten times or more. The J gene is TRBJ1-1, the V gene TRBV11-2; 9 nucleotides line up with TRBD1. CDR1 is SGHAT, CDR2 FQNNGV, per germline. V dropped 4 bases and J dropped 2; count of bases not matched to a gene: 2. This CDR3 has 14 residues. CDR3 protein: CASSWGQGNTEAFF. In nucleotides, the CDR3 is TGTGCCAGCAGCTGGGGACAGGGAAACACTGAAGCTTTCTTT.

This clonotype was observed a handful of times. CDR3 DNA: TGCGCCAGCAGCCAAGAGACGCGAGGGTGGAATGAAAAACTGTTTTTT. Its protein product is CASSQETRGWNEKLFF. The gene calls are TRBV4-3 and TRBJ1-4; the D is unclear. CDR1 and CDR2 from the germline V gene are LGHNA and YSLEER. The V end was cut by 0 bases, the J end by 5 bases, with 13 bases between. There are 16 residues in the CDR3.

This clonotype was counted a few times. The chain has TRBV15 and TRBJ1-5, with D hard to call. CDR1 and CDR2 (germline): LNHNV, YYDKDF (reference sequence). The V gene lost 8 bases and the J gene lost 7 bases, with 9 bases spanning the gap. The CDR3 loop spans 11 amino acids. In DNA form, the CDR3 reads TGTGCCACCGGCAATGGGCAGCCCCAGCATTTT. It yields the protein CATGNGQPQHF. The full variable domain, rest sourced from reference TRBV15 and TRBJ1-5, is DAMVIQNPRYQVTQFGKPVTLSCSQTLNHNVMYWYQQKSSQAPKLLFHYYDKDFNNEADTPDNFQSRRPNTSFCFLDIRSPGLGDTAMYLCATGNGQPQHFGDGTRLSIL.

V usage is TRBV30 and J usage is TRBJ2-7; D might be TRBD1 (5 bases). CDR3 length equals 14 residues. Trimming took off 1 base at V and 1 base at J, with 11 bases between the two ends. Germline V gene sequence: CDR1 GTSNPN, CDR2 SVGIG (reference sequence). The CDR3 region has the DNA TGTGCCTGGAGTGCAGGACAAGCTTCCTACGAGCAGTACTTC. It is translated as CAWSAGQASYEQYF.

The CDR3 region is CASSLGTPYSYEQYF. The CDR3 region has the DNA TGTGCCAGCAGTTTAGGAACTCCCTATAGCTACGAGCAGTACTTC. This chain uses TRBV12-3 or TRBV12-4 with TRBJ2-7; no firm D call. This CDR3 spans 15 amino acids. V lost 1 base and J 3 bases, leaving 13 bases between the germline ends.